Included here is one TCR beta chain sequence, with context. The protocol was immunoSEQ multiplex PCR, while the TCRdb copy is restricted to in-frame clones and leaves out a portion. The sample has tens of thousands of clones, 90% to 95% seen once. These data originate in a study of control samples from healthy donors and cancer patients. This CDR3 is built from 18 residues. Germline V gene sequence: CDR1 SGHAT, CDR2 FQNNGV. V lost 5 bases, J lost 6 bases, and 17 bases stayed unmatched. The rearrangement joins TRBV11-2 to TRBJ2-1; 9 bases match TRBD2. This TCR was recovered from a man aged 30 to 39 in good health. Sequencing was performed on blood. The CDR3, as DNA: TGTGCCAGCAGCCCCCGGGGTAGCGGGAGCTTGGGAGCCAATGAGCAGTTCTTC. This sequence encodes CASSPRGSGSLGANEQFF.